What follows is one T cell receptor beta chain and its context. The antigen remains unidentified. This sample stems from a study of PD-L1 blockade in urothelial cancer. Study at large: A median of 141,255 T cells was found in the blood samples. Study-wide results and limits: TCR clonality was measured in pretreatment peripheral blood. Clonality below the median predicted better survival.

Some clones are missing from TCRdb's copy, which holds only in-frame ones; the method was immunoSEQ multiplex PCR. Among approximately 24,000 clones listed, approximately 86% were seen once. Per-patient samples, pretreatment and on-treatment, numbered 1 to 8. The sequence was collected from a man between 60 and 70 years old with urothelial cancer. This sample comprised PBMCs, obtained around atezolizumab (anti-PD-L1) treatment.

The CDR3 loop is CASSLLADTQYF. In DNA, the CDR3 is TGCGCCAGCAGCTTATTAGCGGATACGCAGTATTTT. This chain joins TRBV5-1 and TRBJ2-3; D is perhaps TRBD2 (5 bases). CDR1 is SGHRS and CDR2 is YFSETQ in the germline V gene. This CDR3 spans 12 amino acids. The germline V and J ends were trimmed by 2 bases and 6 bases, with 7 bases remaining between them.